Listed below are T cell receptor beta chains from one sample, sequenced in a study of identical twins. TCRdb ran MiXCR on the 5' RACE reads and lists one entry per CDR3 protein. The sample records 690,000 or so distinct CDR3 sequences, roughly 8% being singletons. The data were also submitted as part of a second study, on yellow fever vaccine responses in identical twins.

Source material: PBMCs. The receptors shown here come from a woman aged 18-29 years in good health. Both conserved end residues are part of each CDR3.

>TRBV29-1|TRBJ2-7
CSVEIGSEEQYF
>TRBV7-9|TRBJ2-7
CASSFRGTATYEQYF
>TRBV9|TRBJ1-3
CASSANPGGSGNTIYF
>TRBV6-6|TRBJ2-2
CASSYRQGGELFF
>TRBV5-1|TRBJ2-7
CASSRIGTGGAYEQYF
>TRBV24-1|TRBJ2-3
CATSEGRNTQYF
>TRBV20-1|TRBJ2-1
CSASGDSSYNEQFF
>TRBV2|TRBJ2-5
CASSDLTGKGGETQYF
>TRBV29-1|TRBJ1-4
CSAAFEEKLFF
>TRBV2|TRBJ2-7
CASSEEQEVYEQYF
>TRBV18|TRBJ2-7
CASSPRLGPGQPLEQYF
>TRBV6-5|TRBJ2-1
CATYRAVGEQFF
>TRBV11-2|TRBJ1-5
CASSSSPGQGATQHF
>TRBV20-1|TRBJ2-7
CSARDSGQPSYEQYF
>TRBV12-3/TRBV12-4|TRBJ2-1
CASTPGGRAHNEQFF
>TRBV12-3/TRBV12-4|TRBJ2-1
CASSGRDEYNEQFF
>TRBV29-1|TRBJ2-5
CSVVRGGERTQYF
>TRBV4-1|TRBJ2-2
CASSDTAGVLNTGELFF
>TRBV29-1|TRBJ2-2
CSARGGFNTGELFF
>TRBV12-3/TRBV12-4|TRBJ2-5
CASSHIAGGPSETQYF